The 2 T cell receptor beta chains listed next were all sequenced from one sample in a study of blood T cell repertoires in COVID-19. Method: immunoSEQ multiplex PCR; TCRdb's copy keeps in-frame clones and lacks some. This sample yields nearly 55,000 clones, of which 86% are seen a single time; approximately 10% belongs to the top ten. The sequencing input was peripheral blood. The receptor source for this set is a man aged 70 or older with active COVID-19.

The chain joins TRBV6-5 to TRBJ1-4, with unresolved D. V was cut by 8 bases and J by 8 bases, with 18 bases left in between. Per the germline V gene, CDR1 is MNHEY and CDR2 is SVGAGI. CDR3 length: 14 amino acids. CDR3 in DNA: TGTGCCAGCCGCCTGGGCGGGTTTGAGGAAAAACTGTTTTTT. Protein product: CASRLGGFEEKLFF.

The CDR3 reads CASSLGPGNGYTF. In DNA, the CDR3 is TGTGCCAGCAGCTTAGGGCCAGGGAATGGCTACACCTTC. The chain couples TRBV7-6 to TRBJ1-2, with D perhaps matching TRBD1 (5 bases). Germline V gene lookup returns CDR1 SGHVS and CDR2 FNYEAQ. V dropped 1 base and J dropped 6 bases, with 9 bases sitting between them. CDR3 length equals 13 residues. Filled out from reference TRBV7-6 and TRBJ1-2, the complete variable domain reads GAGVSQSPRYKVTKRGQDVALRCDPISGHVSLYWYRQALGQGPEFLTYFNYEAQQDKSGLPNDRFSAERPEGSISTLTIQRTEQRDSAMYRCASSLGPGNGYTFGSGTRLTVV.